This T cell receptor beta chain was sequenced for a study of blood T cell repertoires in COVID-19. Using immunoSEQ multiplex PCR, the repertoire was profiled, and TCRdb retains in-frame clones only, with some absent. In the table there are about 170,000 clones, about 86% of which are singletons. The CDR3 loop spans 13 amino acids. From germline, CDR1 is LNHNV and CDR2 YYDKDF (reference sequence). With 0 bases removed from V and 14 bases from J, the gap between germline ends came to 13 bases. This chain uses TRBV15 with TRBJ1-4; weak D call: TRBD1 (6 bases). Sequences were obtained from PBMCs or T cells enriched from blood (not recorded which). The receptor comes from a woman aged 50 to 60 in a cohort exposed to, infected with or recovered from COVID-19 (not recorded which). The CDR3 loop reads CATSRDRGPGLFF. The CDR3 DNA sequence: TGTGCCACCAGCAGAGACAGGGGACCAGGCCTGTTTTTT.